This TCR beta chain was obtained from a study of sequential checkpoint blockade in melanoma. Study at large: Patients were randomized 1:1 to nivolumab-then-ipilimumab or ipilimumab-then-nivolumab first-line.

Generated by immunoSEQ multiplex PCR, the TCRdb table keeps only in-frame clones and is missing some. The sample lists 8,500 to 13,000 clones, around 74% occurring once. Sample treatment: randomized to nivolumab then ipilimumab (arm A) or the reverse (arm B). No patient had prior DNA-damaging chemotherapy. From thawed PBMCs, live CD3+CD8+ cells negative for CD19 and CD56 were sorted. The sequencing used CD8+ T cells sorted from blood (inferred from file names), collected from a patient given nivolumab and ipilimumab in sequence. The source of this sequence is a human donor with melanoma.

The CDR3 nucleotides are TGTGCCAGCAGCTCCCGGACAGATTCTAACTATGGCTACACCTTC. Amino acids: CASSSRTDSNYGYTF. The chain employs TRBV7-9 and TRBJ1-2, with D maybe TRBD1 (6 bases). This CDR3 spans 15 amino acids. Trimming shortened V by 4 bases and J by 0 bases, and 12 bases separated the two germline ends. The V gene's germline CDR1 is SEHNR and CDR2 FQNEAQ (reference sequence).